The 30 T cell receptor beta chains in this list originate from one sample, sequenced in a study of T cell responses to AZD1222 COVID-19 vaccine. The repertoire was sequenced with immunoSEQ multiplex PCR; TCRdb's copy has only in-frame clones and lacks some. The sample consists of approximately 140,000 clones, 75% to 95% of them appearing once. The sequencing used peripheral blood, collected 28 days after the second AZD1222 dose. The receptors shown here come from an adult who received the AZD1222 COVID-19 vaccine.

The J gene is TRBJ1-2, the V gene TRBV5-1; no definite D call. V lost 0 bases, J lost 0 bases, and 9 bases lay in between. The V gene's germline CDR1 is SGHRS and CDR2 YFSETQ. The length of the CDR3 is 15 residues. DNA of the CDR3: TGCGCCAGCAGCTTGGATCCAGAATCTAACTATGGCTACACCTTC. Encoded protein: CASSLDPESNYGYTF.

This clone was detected once. The chain has TRBV6-2 or TRBV6-3 and TRBJ2-2; 7 bases are a match to TRBD1. This CDR3 is built from 17 residues. The germline gives CDR1 MNHEY, CDR2 SVGEGT. Trimming cost V 6 bases and J 0 bases; bases outside gene matches: 10. CDR3 sequence reads: CASSPRGQGANTGELFF. The CDR3 DNA follows: TGTGCCAGCAGCCCTAGGGGGCAGGGGGCGAACACCGGGGAGCTGTTTTTT.

The V and J genes are TRBV7-8 and TRBJ2-5; D gene unclear. The V gene lost 3 bases and the J gene lost 5 bases, with 1 base spanning the gap. The germline gives CDR1 SGHVS, CDR2 FQNEAQ. This CDR3 region has 10 residues. CDR3 DNA: TGTGCCAGCAGCTTGGAGACCCAGTACTTC. Translation gives CASSLETQYF. Looking up the rest from reference TRBV7-8 and TRBJ2-5 gives the full variable domain: GAGVSQSPRYKVAKRGQDVALRCDPISGHVSLFWYQQALGQGPEFLTYFQNEAQLDKSGLPSDRFFAERPEGSVSTLKIQRTQQEDSAVYLCASSLETQYFGPGTRLLVL.

The chain recombines TRBV7-2 with TRBJ2-1; 8 bases match TRBD2. V shed 1 base and J 6 bases; nucleotides not matched to a gene: 8. The CDR3 length is 16 residues. CDR1 is SGHTA, CDR2 FQGNSA, per germline. The CDR3 sequence: CASSLVGLAGTNEQFF. The CDR3 DNA sequence: TGTGCCAGCAGCTTAGTTGGGCTAGCGGGCACCAATGAGCAGTTCTTC.

This rearrangement joins TRBV3-1 (or the pseudogene TRBV3-2) to TRBJ2-6; 8 bases agree with TRBD1. The CDR3 sequence is 21 residues long. Germline assignment: CDR1 LGHDT and CDR2 YNNKEL (reference sequence). V lost 1 base to trimming and J lost 0 bases; unmatched junction nucleotides: 14. The CDR3 DNA reads as TGTGCCAGCAGCCAAGTTAGGGCCGGGACAGGCCTTCGCTCTGGGGCCAACGTCCTGACTTTC. Translated, it gives CASSQVRAGTGLRSGANVLTF.

The rearrangement joins TRBV13 to TRBJ2-1; 10 nucleotides align to TRBD2. The CDR3 is 14 residues long. V lost 2 bases, J lost 9 bases, and 4 bases stayed unmatched. Germline assignment: CDR1 PRHDT and CDR2 FYEKMQ (reference sequence). The CDR3 bases are TGTGCCAGCAGCTTAAGGACTAGCGGAAGTGAGCAGTTCTTC. Translation gives CASSLRTSGSEQFF. Full variable domain (outside the CDR3, taken from reference TRBV13 and TRBJ2-1): AAGVIQSPRHLIKEKRETATLKCYPIPRHDTVYWYQQGPGQDPQFLISFYEKMQSDKGSIPDRFSAQQFSDYHSELNMSSLELGDSALYFCASSLRTSGSEQFFGPGTRLTVL.

The chain recombines TRBV5-1 with TRBJ2-1; D is unclear. V dropped 0 bases and J dropped 0 bases, with 16 bases sitting between them. Germline assignment: CDR1 SGHRS and CDR2 YFSETQ. The length of the CDR3 is 18 residues. The chain's CDR3 is CASSLVRLGRSSYNEQFF. The CDR3 DNA follows: TGCGCCAGCAGCTTGGTACGGTTAGGGCGGAGCTCCTACAATGAGCAGTTCTTC.

The rearrangement links TRBV2 to TRBJ2-6; tentatively, D is TRBD1 (5 bases). Germline V gene lookup returns CDR1 SNHLY and CDR2 FYNNEI. The CDR3 spans 16 residues. Trimming left V 6 bases short and J 0 bases short, with 12 bases between. CDR3 residues: CASSQQEPSGANVLTF. The CDR3 region has the DNA TGTGCCAGCAGCCAACAGGAACCCTCTGGGGCCAACGTCCTGACTTTC.

The CDR3 is CATSDSLSNQPQHF. The CDR3 DNA reads TGTGCCACCAGTGACAGCCTTAGCAATCAGCCCCAGCATTTT. This chain joins TRBV24-1 and TRBJ1-5; D unresolved. V lost 4 bases to trimming and J lost 0 bases, with 6 bases between them. Germline assignment: CDR1 KGHDR and CDR2 SFDVKD. CDR3 length: 14 amino acids.

V usage is TRBV7-8 and J usage is TRBJ2-3; D not resolved. V lost 5 bases, J lost 2 bases, and 8 bases lay in between. CDR1 and CDR2 from the germline V gene are SGHVS and FQNEAQ. The length of the CDR3 is 13 residues. CDR3 residues: CASSPVSTDTQYF. CDR3 sequence (DNA): TGTGCCAGCAGCCCAGTATCCACAGATACGCAGTATTTT.

CDR3 loop: CASSVVSGLQETQYF. CDR3 nucleotides: TGTGCCAGCAGCGTAGTTAGCGGACTACAAGAGACCCAGTACTTC. The chain carries TRBV5-4 and TRBJ2-5, with D tentatively TRBD2 (6 bases). The CDR3 runs to 15 residues. The germline gives CDR1 SGHNT, CDR2 YYREEE (reference sequence). Between the trimmed V and J ends, which lost 4 bases and 2 bases, there was a span of 15 bases. The variable domain in full, with the rest retrieved from reference TRBV5-4 and TRBJ2-5, is ETGVTQSPTHLIKTRGQQVTLRCSSQSGHNTVSWYQQALGQGPQFIFQYYREEENGRGNFPPRFSGLQFPNYSSELNVNALELDDSALYLCASSVVSGLQETQYFGPGTRLLVL.

The chain recombines TRBV10-3 with TRBJ1-1, with no clear D. Germline CDR1 reads ENHRY; CDR2 reads SYGVKD. Trimming pared 9 bases from V and 0 bases from J, leaving 11 bases between. The CDR3 runs to 13 residues. The CDR3 coding sequence is TGTGCCATGGGAGGACGGGTGAACACTGAAGCTTTCTTT. This sequence encodes CAMGGRVNTEAFF.

This clone was picked up one time. This chain joins TRBV29-1 and TRBJ1-2; D is perhaps TRBD1 (5 bases). Germline V CDR1 and CDR2: SQVTM, ANQGSEA. The CDR3 covers 14 residues. The germline V and J ends were trimmed by 1 base and 0 bases, with 9 bases remaining between them. CDR3 bases: TGCAGCGTTGAAGGTCAGGGAGCTAACTATGGCTACACCTTC. It is translated as CSVEGQGANYGYTF.

This chain's CDR3 is CASTSGRYLETQYF. In DNA, the CDR3 is TGCGCCAGCACAAGCGGGAGGTACTTGGAGACCCAGTACTTC. The genes are TRBV5-1 and TRBJ2-5; 9 nucleotides match TRBD2. The CDR3 is 14 amino acids. Germline CDR1 is SGHRS and CDR2 is YFSETQ. The V gene end was trimmed by 6 bases and the J gene end by 5 bases; junction bases not matched to a gene: 8.

The chain employs TRBV30 and TRBJ2-5; TRBD2 aligns across 7 bases. The CDR3 runs 14 residues. CDR1 is GTSNPN, CDR2 SVGIG, per germline (reference sequence). V gave up 0 bases and J gave up 5 bases; unmatched junction bases: 6. CDR3 loop: CAWSVRGGMETQYF. CDR3 nucleotides: TGTGCCTGGAGTGTACGGGGAGGGATGGAGACCCAGTACTTC.

The chain is built from TRBV14 and TRBJ2-1; D gene unclear. CDR1 is SGHDN and CDR2 is FVKESK in the germline V gene. Trimming left V 0 bases short and J 6 bases short, with 12 bases between. The CDR3 extends over 15 amino acids. CDR3 bases: TGTGCCAGCAGCCAAGAATCGGCATATGGCAATGAGCAGTTCTTC. Protein sequence: CASSQESAYGNEQFF. Combining the CDR3 with reference TRBV14 and TRBJ2-1 gives the whole variable domain EAGVTQFPSHSVIEKGQTVTLRCDPISGHDNLYWYRRVMGKEIKFLLHFVKESKQDESGMPNNRFLAERTGGTYSTLKVQPAELEDSGVYFCASSQESAYGNEQFFGPGTRLTVL.

This clone was detected once. The chain employs TRBV4-1 and TRBJ2-1, with TRBD2 matching 11 bases. Losses at the gene ends were 0 bases for V and 8 bases for J; bases not matched to a gene: 6. This CDR3 is built from 16 residues. CDR1 and CDR2 (germline): MGHRA, YSYEKL. CDR3 sequence: CASSQDQLAGGDEQFF. The CDR3 DNA reads as TGCGCCAGCAGCCAAGATCAGCTAGCGGGAGGCGATGAGCAGTTCTTC.

The rearrangement links TRBV19 to TRBJ1-1; tentatively, D is TRBD1 (6 bases). This CDR3 has 15 residues. CDR1 and CDR2 (germline): LNHDA, SQIVND (reference sequence). Trimming removed 1 base from V and 4 bases from J, with 13 bases in between. CDR3 DNA sequence: TGTGCCAGTAGTATAGTAGGGGGGGCGCGCACTGAAGCTTTCTTT. Its protein product is CASSIVGGARTEAFF.

V is TRBV6-6 and J is TRBJ2-3, with 10 bases fitting TRBD1. The germline V gene encodes CDR1 MNHNY and CDR2 SVGAGI (reference sequence). J lost 1 base, V lost 6 bases, and 4 bases had no gene match. The CDR3 loop spans 15 amino acids. CDR3 in DNA: TGTGCCAGCAGCTTCGGGACAGGGGGCACAGATACGCAGTATTTT. Translating it yields CASSFGTGGTDTQYF.

The chain carries TRBV28 and TRBJ2-3, with 13 bases identical to TRBD2. Germline trimming cut 4 bases from V and 5 bases from J; bases unmatched to any gene: 9. The CDR3 has 17 amino acids. Germline assignment: CDR1 MDHEN and CDR2 SYDVKM. Written as DNA, the CDR3 is TGTGCCAGCAGTTCCCTCGGACTAGCGGGAGCTCAAGATACGCAGTATTTT. As protein: CASSSLGLAGAQDTQYF.

This chain joins TRBV7-8 and TRBJ2-1; 8 nucleotides line up with TRBD1. In germline, CDR1 is SGHVS, CDR2 FQNEAQ. Unmatched junction bases numbered 4, after V lost 5 bases and J lost 1 base. There are 15 residues in the CDR3. CDR3: CASSPRTGSYNEQFF. The DNA for the CDR3 is TGTGCCAGCAGCCCTCGGACAGGGTCCTACAATGAGCAGTTCTTC. The variable domain in full, completed from reference TRBV7-8 and TRBJ2-1, reads GAGVSQSPRYKVAKRGQDVALRCDPISGHVSLFWYQQALGQGPEFLTYFQNEAQLDKSGLPSDRFFAERPEGSVSTLKIQRTQQEDSAVYLCASSPRTGSYNEQFFGPGTRLTVL.

This clone was counted once. The chain employs TRBV6-5 and TRBJ2-1; 8 bases line up with TRBD2. The CDR3 runs 13 residues. The germline CDR1 and CDR2 sequences are MNHEY and SVGAGI. V was clipped by 2 bases and J by 9 bases; unmatched bases: 3. CDR3 in DNA: TGTGCCAGCAGTTACGATAGCGGGATTGAGCAGTTCTTC. Translation: CASSYDSGIEQFF.

The gene calls are TRBV19 and TRBJ2-3, with D perhaps TRBD2 (7 bases). The CDR3 is 16 residues long. Trimming cost V 4 bases and J 4 bases, with 18 bases left between them. Germline V CDR1 and CDR2: LNHDA, SQIVND (reference sequence). The CDR3 DNA reads TGTGCCAGTAGTAGGCCCGAGCGGGACATTTCAGATACGCAGTATTTT. Translating it yields CASSRPERDISDTQYF.

V gene TRBV3-1 (or the pseudogene TRBV3-2) combines with J gene TRBJ2-3; D may match TRBD1 or TRBD2 (5 bases each). The V gene's germline CDR1 is LGHDT and CDR2 YNNKEL (reference sequence). V gave up 4 bases and J gave up 6 bases, with 20 bases separating them. The CDR3 is 16 amino acids. The CDR3 loop reads CASSPKTGGVEDTQYF. The CDR3 bases are TGTGCCAGCAGCCCGAAAACTGGGGGTGTTGAGGATACGCAGTATTTT.

J is TRBJ1-6 and V is TRBV9, with 10 nucleotides matching TRBD1. The CDR3 is made up of 14 amino acids. V gave up 1 base and J gave up 10 bases; unmatched junction bases: 2. The germline gives CDR1 SGDLS, CDR2 YYNGEE. CDR3 amino acids: CASSVLTGGSPLHF. The CDR3 nucleotides read TGTGCCAGCAGCGTATTGACAGGGGGCTCACCCCTCCACTTT.

This clone was observed a few times. V is TRBV7-8 and J is TRBJ1-5; the D is unclear. The CDR3 extends over 17 amino acids. CDR1 is SGHVS, CDR2 FQNEAQ, per germline. V shed 1 base and J shed 0 bases, with 13 bases lying between them. This CDR3 is CASSLDFHGNSNQPQHF. In DNA, the CDR3 is TGTGCCAGCAGCTTAGACTTCCACGGAAATAGCAATCAGCCCCAGCATTTT.

This clone was detected only once. This chain joins TRBV2 and TRBJ1-3, with TRBD1 as a possible D gene (5 bases). V was cut by 5 bases and J by 4 bases, with 12 bases left in between. CDR1 SNHLY and CDR2 FYNNEI come from the germline V gene. The CDR3 consists of 14 residues. The CDR3 loop is CASSTGTTGNTIYF. CDR3 nucleotide sequence: TGTGCCAGCAGTACCGGGACGACCGGAAACACCATATATTTT.

CDR3 sequence: CASSNGAGVSYEQYF. DNA of the CDR3: TGTGCCAGTAGTAACGGCGCGGGCGTCTCCTACGAGCAGTACTTC. This rearrangement joins TRBV19 to TRBJ2-7; TRBD2 might be the D (5 bases). The CDR3 is 15 amino acids. CDR1 and CDR2 (germline): LNHDA, SQIVND (reference sequence). V was pared by 4 bases and J by 0 bases, with 13 bases between.

This rearrangement joins TRBV27 to TRBJ1-1, with D possibly being TRBD1 (5 bases). V was pared by 6 bases and J by 8 bases, with 10 bases between. Germline-derived CDR1 and CDR2 are MNHEY and SMNVEV (reference sequence). The CDR3 contains 11 residues. CDR3 loop: CASRSGLEAFF. The CDR3, as DNA: TGTGCCAGCAGGTCAGGGTTAGAAGCTTTCTTT.

V usage is TRBV18 and J usage is TRBJ2-5, with 8 bases fitting TRBD1. The CDR3 runs to 14 residues. Germline CDR1 KGHSH, CDR2 LQKENI. Trimming took 3 bases from V and 5 from J; bases not matched to a gene: 5. The CDR3 DNA reads as TGTGCCAGCTCACCGTTACAGGGGGAGGAGACCCAGTACTTC. Residues: CASSPLQGEETQYF.